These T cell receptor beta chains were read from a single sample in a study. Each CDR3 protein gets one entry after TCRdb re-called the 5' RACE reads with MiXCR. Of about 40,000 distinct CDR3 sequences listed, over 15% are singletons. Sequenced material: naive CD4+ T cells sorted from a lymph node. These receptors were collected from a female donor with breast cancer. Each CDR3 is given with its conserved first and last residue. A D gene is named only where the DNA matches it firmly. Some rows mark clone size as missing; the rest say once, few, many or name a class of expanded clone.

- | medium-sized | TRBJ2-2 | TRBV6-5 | CASSSRVAGELFF | TGTGCCAGCAGTAGTCGGGTAGCCGGGGAGCTGTTTTTT
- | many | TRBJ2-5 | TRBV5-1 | CASSPLTGQETQYF | TGCGCCAGCAGCCCCCTGACGGGACAAGAGACCCAGTACTTC
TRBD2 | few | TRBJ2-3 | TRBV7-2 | CASSRMGREVFGYF | TGTGCCAGCAGCCGAATGGGGCGGGAGGTTTTCGGGTATTTT
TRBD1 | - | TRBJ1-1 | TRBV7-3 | CASSLSSGQREAFF | TGTGCCAGCAGCTTAAGCTCGGGACAGAGAGAAGCTTTCTTT
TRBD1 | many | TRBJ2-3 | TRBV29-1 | CSPGQATDTQYF | TGCAGCCCCGGACAGGCCACAGATACGCAGTATTTT
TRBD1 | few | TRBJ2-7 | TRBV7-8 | CASSLAGQGGYEQYF | TGTGCCAGCAGCTTAGCGGGACAGGGTGGCTACGAGCAGTACTTC
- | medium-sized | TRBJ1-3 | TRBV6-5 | CASSPIRSGNTIYF | TGTGCCAGCAGTCCGATCAGGTCTGGAAACACCATATATTTT
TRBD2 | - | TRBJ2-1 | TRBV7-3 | CASSLMTSGSNEQFF | TGTGCCAGCAGCTTAATGACTAGCGGGAGTAATGAGCAGTTCTTC
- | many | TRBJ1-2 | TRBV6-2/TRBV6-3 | CASSYDRAPGLLLF | TGTGCCAGCAGTTACGATCGAGCTCCGGGTCTCCTACTTTTC
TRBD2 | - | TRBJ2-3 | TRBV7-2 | CASSLRFMVAGEGDTQYF | TGTGCCAGCAGCCTCCGCTTTATGGTAGCGGGAGAAGGAGATACGCAGTATTTT
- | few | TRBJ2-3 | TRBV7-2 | CASSLGDSGQDTQYF | TGTGCCAGCAGCTTAGGGGACTCGGGTCAAGATACGCAGTATTTT
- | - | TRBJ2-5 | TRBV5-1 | CASSLFLEQETQYF | TGCGCCAGCAGCTTGTTTTTAGAGCAAGAGACCCAGTACTTC
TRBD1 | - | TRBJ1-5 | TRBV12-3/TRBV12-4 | CASSLLWTGGNQPQHF | TGTGCCAGCAGTTTGTTATGGACAGGCGGGAATCAGCCCCAGCATTTT
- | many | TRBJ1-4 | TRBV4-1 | CASSQVLNEKLFF | TGCGCCAGCAGCCAAGTCCTAAATGAAAAACTGTTTTTT
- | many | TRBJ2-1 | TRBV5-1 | CASSFRGANYNEQFF | TGCGCCAGCAGCTTTCGTGGCGCGAATTACAATGAGCAGTTCTTC
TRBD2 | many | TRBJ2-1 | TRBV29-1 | CSVKLAGSYNEQFF | TGCAGCGTGAAACTAGCGGGAAGCTACAATGAGCAGTTCTTC
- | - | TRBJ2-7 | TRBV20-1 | CSARDLYGQEGGAYEQYF | TGCAGTGCTAGAGATCTCTACGGTCAGGAAGGAGGAGCCTACGAGCAGTACTTC
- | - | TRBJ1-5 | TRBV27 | CASSPTGPQYQPQHF | TGTGCCAGCAGTCCAACGGGACCGCAGTATCAGCCCCAGCATTTT
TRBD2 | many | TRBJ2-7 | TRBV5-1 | CASSVLAGAPSEQYF | TGCGCCAGCAGCGTCCTAGCGGGAGCTCCGTCCGAGCAGTACTTC
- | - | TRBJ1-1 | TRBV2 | CASAREGGSGTEAFF | TGTGCCAGCGCCCGGGAGGGGGGATCGGGCACTGAAGCTTTCTTT
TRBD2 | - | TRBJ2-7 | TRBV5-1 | CASSPDSGSGYEQYF | TGCGCCAGCAGCCCGGATAGCGGGAGTGGTTACGAGCAGTACTTC
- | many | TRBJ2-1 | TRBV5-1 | CASSLASFSYNEQFF | TGCGCCAGCAGCTTGGCTAGCTTCTCCTACAATGAGCAGTTCTTC
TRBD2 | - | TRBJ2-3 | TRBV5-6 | CASSFLAGGPGTDTQYF | TGTGCCAGCAGCTTCCTAGCGGGAGGTCCAGGCACAGATACGCAGTATTTT
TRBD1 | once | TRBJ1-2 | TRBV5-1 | CASSPGQGEGYTF | TGCGCCAGCAGCCCGGGACAGGGAGAGGGCTACACCTTC
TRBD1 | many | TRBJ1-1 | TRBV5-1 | CASSLDGTGGPSFF | TGCGCCAGCAGCTTGGATGGGACAGGGGGCCCGTCTTTCTTT
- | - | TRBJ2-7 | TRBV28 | CASSLGVEGTYEQYF | TGTGCCAGCAGTTTAGGGGTTGAGGGGACCTACGAGCAGTACTTC
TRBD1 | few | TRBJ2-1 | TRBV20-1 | CSASSGGWSYNEQFF | TGCAGTGCTAGCTCAGGGGGTTGGTCCTACAATGAGCAGTTCTTC
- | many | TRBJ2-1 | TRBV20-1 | CSAPQGWRSNEQFF | TGCAGTGCTCCGCAGGGGTGGCGGTCGAATGAGCAGTTCTTC
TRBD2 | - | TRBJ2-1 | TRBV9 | CASSVGIREAQNEQFF | TGTGCCAGCAGCGTCGGAATACGGGAGGCCCAAAATGAGCAGTTCTTC
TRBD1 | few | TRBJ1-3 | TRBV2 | CASRGTGGNTIYF | TGTGCCAGCAGGGGGACAGGGGGAAACACCATATATTTT